This T cell receptor (beta chain) is drawn from a study of post-analysis software for immune sequencing data. As for the study in general: Some patients lacked subtype; others had relapsing-remitting, secondary progressive or progressive-relapsing disease.

There are a few counts of this clonotype. What it binds is unknown. The CDR3 runs to 15 residues. The V end lost 3 bases, the J end lost 0 bases, and 11 bases lay between the germline ends. The germline V gene has CDR1 MNHNY and CDR2 SVGAGI (reference sequence). The TCR beta cDNA libraries contained unique molecular identifiers. MiXCR, run by TCRdb on the PCR reads, gives a single entry per CDR3 protein. The sample lists about 460,000 distinct CDR3 sequences, nearly 45% occurring once. Notes on the study in general: In patients, about 5 TRBV segments were more frequent than in controls, with TRBV5-6, TRBV5-1 and TRBV20-1 among them. Multiple sclerosis patients showed significantly lower normalized Chao1 diversity than controls did.

The clonotype was recovered from a girl between 10 and 17 years old with multiple sclerosis. The rearrangement uses TRBV6-6 and TRBJ1-1; D is uncertain. Material: blood. CDR3 protein: CASSYTGPLNTEAFF. CDR3 nucleotides: TGTGCCAGCAGTTATACCGGACCGCTGAACACTGAAGCTTTCTTT.